A single sample gave rise to the 27 T cell receptor beta chains below, sequenced in a study of cytomegalovirus exposure and HLA in healthy donors. Vbeta (60) and Jbeta (13) primers were used in the PCR. This table comes from immunoSEQ multiplex PCR, and its TCRdb copy is limited to in-frame clones, with some not included. This table has about 150,000 clones, about 80% appearing once. The sample taken for sequencing was PBMCs. Receptor source: a man in his thirties or forties in good health and CMV-seropositive.

The rearrangement uses TRBV11-3 and TRBJ1-4, with D tentatively TRBD1 (5 bases). The CDR3 sequence is 14 residues long. The V end lost 1 base, the J end lost 7 bases, and 10 bases lay between the germline ends. The germline V gene encodes CDR1 SGHNT and CDR2 YENEEA. The CDR3 reads CASSLGQGGEKLFF. CDR3 in DNA: TGTGCCAGCAGCTTAGGCCAGGGCGGTGAAAAACTGTTTTTT.

V is TRBV28 and J is TRBJ2-5; the D gene is possibly TRBD2 (6 bases). V lost 5 bases to trimming and J lost 4 bases, with 20 bases between them. The length of the CDR3 is 16 residues. Looked up from germline, CDR1 is MDHEN and CDR2 is SYDVKM. The chain's CDR3 is CASSRLRPGALETQYF. CDR3 nucleotides: TGTGCCAGCAGTCGATTACGTCCGGGAGCACTAGAGACCCAGTACTTC.

This clone was observed at least ten times. The rearrangement joins TRBV4-2 to TRBJ1-2; D not resolved. The germline V gene has CDR1 LGHNA and CDR2 YNFKEQ. Trimming removed 1 base from V and 3 bases from J, with 9 bases in between. CDR3 length equals 14 residues. The CDR3, as DNA: TGTGCCAGCAGCCAAGCCGGTCGGGACTATGGCTACACCTTC. Translation gives CASSQAGRDYGYTF.

The chain couples TRBV2 to TRBJ2-6; maybe TRBD2 (6 bases). Trimming removed 4 bases from V and 1 base from J, with 14 bases in between. This CDR3 is built from 17 residues. Germline CDR1 and CDR2: SNHLY and FYNNEI. Here the CDR3 DNA reads TGTGCCAGCAGTGGAGAGGGACTTCCGTCTGGGGCCAACGTCCTGACTTTC. Protein sequence: CASSGEGLPSGANVLTF.

The rearrangement links TRBV7-8 to TRBJ2-7; possibly TRBD1 for D (5 bases). Germline lookup yields CDR1 SGHVS and CDR2 FQNEAQ. V lost 5 bases and J lost 0, with 17 bases in between. The CDR3 has 16 residues. The chain's CDR3 is CASSIYRLTSSYEQYF. The CDR3 coding sequence is TGTGCCAGCAGCATCTACAGGCTTACCAGCTCCTACGAGCAGTACTTC.

The chain joins TRBV2 to TRBJ1-2; D perhaps matches TRBD1 (6 bases). V shed 4 bases and J shed 4 bases, with 10 bases lying between them. Germline-derived CDR1 and CDR2 are SNHLY and FYNNEI. This CDR3 is built from 13 residues. CDR3: CASSVDSAYGYTF. CDR3 DNA sequence: TGTGCCAGCAGTGTGGACAGTGCCTATGGCTACACCTTC. Using reference TRBV2 and TRBJ1-2 for the parts outside the CDR3, the full variable domain is EPEVTQTPSHQVTQMGQEVILRCVPISNHLYFYWYRQILGQKVEFLVSFYNNEISEKSEIFDDQFSVERPDGSNFTLKIRSTKLEDSAMYFCASSVDSAYGYTFGSGTRLTVV.

The genes are TRBV7-2 and TRBJ1-3, with 10 positions matching TRBD1. With 5 bases clipped from V and 2 bases from J, the junction kept 6 bases outside the gene matches. The CDR3 is 16 residues long. CDR1 and CDR2 from the germline V gene are SGHTA and FQGNSA. CDR3 residues: CASSPNGQGAGNTIYF. CDR3 nucleotide sequence: TGTGCCAGCAGCCCGAACGGACAGGGGGCTGGAAACACCATATATTTT.

The rearrangement uses TRBV2 and TRBJ2-7; possibly TRBD2 for D (5 bases). Germline loops: CDR1 SNHLY, CDR2 FYNNEI. The CDR3 is 14 amino acids. Trimming pared 5 bases from V and 0 bases from J, leaving 11 bases between. CDR3 amino acids: CASSRGPVSYEQYF. The CDR3 coding sequence is TGTGCCAGCAGTCGGGGTCCGGTCTCCTACGAGCAGTACTTC.

CDR3 region: CASSFDSTYTGELFF. The CDR3 DNA reads as TGCGCCAGCAGCTTTGACAGTACGTACACCGGGGAGCTGTTTTTT. This chain uses TRBV5-1 with TRBJ2-2; perhaps TRBD1 as D (5 bases). V was cut by 2 bases and J by 3 bases, with 11 bases left in between. The CDR3 extends over 15 amino acids. The germline CDR1 and CDR2 sequences are SGHRS and YFSETQ.

This clone was counted between two and nine times. The chain couples TRBV27 to TRBJ2-7; TRBD1 matches 9 bases. V was clipped by 0 bases and J by 4 bases; unmatched bases: 7. The CDR3 spans 16 residues. Germline values: CDR1 MNHEY, CDR2 SMNVEV (reference sequence). Here the CDR3 reads CASSLSRGQGGYEQYF. Written as DNA, the CDR3 is TGTGCCAGCAGTTTATCGCGGGGACAGGGTGGGTACGAGCAGTACTTC.

The chain uses TRBV4-1 and TRBJ1-1; 9 bases agree with TRBD1. Per the germline V gene, CDR1 is MGHRA and CDR2 is YSYEKL. V shed 4 bases and J 7 bases; nucleotides not matched to a gene: 10. The CDR3 covers 15 residues. The CDR3 DNA follows: TGCGCCAGCAGCCGAGGACAGGGGACACAATTTGAAGCTTTCTTT. Translation gives CASSRGQGTQFEAFF.

About this clone itself: One junction end does not reproduce the germline sequence, and a read error may be involved. The V gene is TRBV7-9, the J gene TRBJ1-2; TRBD1 matches at 7 bases. The CDR3 totals 15 residues. Germline CDR1 SEHNR, CDR2 FQNEAQ (reference sequence). This CDR3 reads CSSSSTGQYTYGYTF. CDR3 DNA sequence: TGTTCCAGCAGCTCAACGGGACAGTACACCTATGGCTACACCTTC. Supplemented by reference TRBV7-9 and TRBJ1-2, the full variable domain reads DTGVSQNPRHKITKRGQNVTFRCDPISEHNRLYWYRQTLGQGPEFLTYFQNEAQLEKSRLLSDRFSAERPKGSFSTLEIQRTEQGDSAMYLCSSSSTGQYTYGYTFGSGTRLTVV.

The chain links TRBV28 to TRBJ2-7; 7 positions agree with TRBD1. This CDR3 spans 14 amino acids. V trimming: 7 bases; J trimming: 4 bases; junction bases outside the gene matches: 10. Germline V lookup: CDR1 MDHEN, CDR2 SYDVKM. The CDR3 is CASTSGQGVYEQYF. The CDR3 DNA sequence: TGTGCCAGCACCAGTGGTCAGGGGGTTTACGAGCAGTACTTC.

The gene calls are TRBV5-1 and TRBJ2-5, with 15 bases lining up with TRBD2. The junction had 5 bases not matched to a gene; V was cut back by 4 bases and J by 4 bases. This CDR3 is 16 amino acids long. In germline, CDR1 is SGHRS, CDR2 YFSETQ. CDR3 bases: TGCGCCAGCAGCCACGGACTAGCGGGGGGGCGAGAGACCCAGTACTTC. This sequence encodes CASSHGLAGGRETQYF.

J is TRBJ2-6 and V is TRBV14; perhaps TRBD1 as D (5 bases). CDR3 length equals 20 residues. V was cut by 5 bases and J by 1 base, with 24 bases left in between. Germline loops: CDR1 SGHDN, CDR2 FVKESK. The CDR3 DNA sequence: TGTGCCAGCAGCGTATTAGACAGCCACGCCGCCCCATCTGGGGCCAACGTCCTGACTTTC. This sequence encodes CASSVLDSHAAPSGANVLTF. Supplemented by reference TRBV14 and TRBJ2-6, the full variable domain reads EAGVTQFPSHSVIEKGQTVTLRCDPISGHDNLYWYRRVMGKEIKFLLHFVKESKQDESGMPNNRFLAERTGGTYSTLKVQPAELEDSGVYFCASSVLDSHAAPSGANVLTFGAGSRLTVL.

The chain employs TRBV7-2 and TRBJ2-2, with a possible D match to TRBD2 (6 bases). Trimming shortened V by 1 base and J by 2 bases, and 11 bases separated the two germline ends. The CDR3 sequence is 16 residues long. CDR1 SGHTA and CDR2 FQGNSA come from the germline V gene. DNA for the CDR3: TGTGCCAGCAGCTTAGTAGGGGACTTAAACACCGGGGAGCTGTTTTTT. Translating it yields CASSLVGDLNTGELFF.

The chain carries TRBV6-1 and TRBJ2-3; the D is unclear. The CDR3 runs 15 residues. Germline V lookup: CDR1 MNHNS, CDR2 SASEGT. V shed 0 bases and J shed 4 bases, with 11 bases lying between them. DNA of the CDR3: TGTGCCAGCAGTGAAGCGTTAGCTATCCCAGATACGCAGTATTTT. Its translation is CASSEALAIPDTQYF.

J is TRBJ2-7 and V is TRBV19, with D tentatively TRBD1 (6 bases). Germline CDR1 LNHDA, CDR2 SQIVND (reference sequence). CDR3 size: 14 residues. The V end lost 3 bases, the J end lost 4 bases, and 13 bases lay between the germline ends. CDR3 in amino acids: CASSIDTGPYEQYF. In DNA form, the CDR3 reads TGTGCCAGTAGTATCGACACAGGGCCGTACGAGCAGTACTTC. The full variable domain, completed using reference TRBV19 and TRBJ2-7, is DGGITQSPKYLFRKEGQNVTLSCEQNLNHDAMYWYRQDPGQGLRLIYYSQIVNDFQKGDIAEGYSVSREKKESFPLTVTSAQKNPTAFYLCASSIDTGPYEQYFGPGTRLTVT.

This rearrangement joins TRBV15 to TRBJ2-3; 10 nucleotides match TRBD2. The CDR3 loop spans 15 amino acids. Germline V gene sequence: CDR1 LNHNV, CDR2 YYDKDF (reference sequence). J was trimmed by 3 bases and V by 6 bases; bases with no gene match: 6. CDR3 sequence: CATRGKREGTDTQYF. As DNA, the CDR3 is TGTGCCACCAGGGGGAAGCGGGAGGGGACAGATACGCAGTATTTT.

The CDR3 is CSVVQRERRYNEQFF. CDR3 nucleotide sequence: TGCAGCGTTGTGCAGCGGGAGAGACGTTACAATGAGCAGTTCTTC. The chain links TRBV29-1 to TRBJ2-1, with TRBD2 matching over 8 bases. V lost 4 bases to trimming and J lost 4 bases; unmatched junction nucleotides: 9. The CDR3 sequence is 15 residues long. From germline, CDR1 is SQVTM and CDR2 ANQGSEA.

The genes are TRBV6-5 and TRBJ2-6; no firm D call. V gave up 10 bases and J gave up 0 bases, with 7 bases separating them. The CDR3 loop spans 13 amino acids. Looked up from germline, CDR1 is MNHEY and CDR2 is SVGAGI. CDR3 DNA: TGTGCCACTGAGGTCTCTGGGGCCAACGTCCTGACTTTC. Protein sequence: CATEVSGANVLTF.

There are a few counts of this clone. The CDR3 here is CAWRGQGDEQYF. The CDR3 bases are TGTGCCTGGAGGGGACAGGGGGACGAGCAGTACTTC. V usage is TRBV30 and J usage is TRBJ2-7; 11 nucleotides align to TRBD1. Trimming took 3 bases from V and 5 from J; bases not matched to a gene: 0. This CDR3 is 12 amino acids long. CDR1 GTSNPN and CDR2 SVGIG come from the germline V gene (reference sequence).

The gene calls are TRBV2 and TRBJ2-3; no clear D. The CDR3 has 11 residues. Germline V gives CDR1 SNHLY, CDR2 FYNNEI. The V and J ends lost 5 bases and 11 bases respectively, with 11 bases between them. CDR3 residues: CASSPGPEQYF. Here the CDR3 DNA reads TGTGCCAGCAGTCCTGGCCCCGAGCAGTATTTT.

This sequence joins TRBV5-1 and TRBJ1-3; D unclear. Trimming pared 2 bases from V and 0 bases from J, leaving 9 bases between. The CDR3 is made up of 15 amino acids. CDR1 is SGHRS, CDR2 YFSETQ, per germline. The chain's CDR3 is CASSFEDLSGNTIYF. In DNA form, the CDR3 reads TGCGCCAGCAGCTTTGAGGATCTCTCTGGAAACACCATATATTTT.

The gene calls are TRBV6-1 and TRBJ1-3; no definite D call. Germline CDR1 and CDR2: MNHNS and SASEGT. CDR3 length equals 15 residues. Trimming removed 10 bases from V and 0 bases from J, with 16 bases in between. The CDR3 loop reads CATTLDVSSGNTIYF. CDR3 nucleotides: TGTGCCACCACACTAGACGTGAGCTCTGGAAACACCATATATTTT.

The rearrangement uses TRBV5-1 and TRBJ2-2, with D hard to call. The CDR3 has 14 residues. CDR1 and CDR2 from the germline V gene are SGHRS and YFSETQ. Trimming stripped 1 base from V and 0 bases from J, with 4 bases between. The CDR3: CASSLSTNTGELFF. In nucleotides, the CDR3 is TGCGCCAGCAGCTTGTCCACGAACACCGGGGAGCTGTTTTTT.

The V and J genes are TRBV4-2 and TRBJ2-1; perhaps TRBD2 as D (5 bases). CDR1 and CDR2 (germline): LGHNA, YNFKEQ. CDR3 size: 15 residues. The V end was cut by 1 base, the J end by 6 bases, with 13 bases between. The CDR3 DNA is TGTGCCAGCAGCCAAGGTCCGGGGTTTGGCAATGAGCAGTTCTTC. It yields the protein CASSQGPGFGNEQFF.